This T cell receptor (beta chain) was obtained from a study of OX40 agonist ivuxolimab in advanced cancers. As for the study in general: Partial responses were achieved by three patients, of whom one had hepatocellular carcinoma and two had cutaneous melanoma.

Assay: immunoSEQ multiplex PCR; the TCRdb copy retains only in-frame clones and omits some. In the table there are 70,000 to 85,000 clones, 90% of which are singletons. This clone was detected once. The sample consisted of CD4+ or CD8+ T cells sorted from blood, taken in a trial of the OX40 agonist ivuxolimab. The sequence came from an adult with an advanced solid tumor such as melanoma, head and neck, liver or kidney cancer.

CDR3: CASSYRDGVYEQYF. The CDR3 nucleotides read TGTGCCAGCAGTTACCGGGACGGAGTCTACGAGCAGTACTTC. The chain joins TRBV6-5 to TRBJ2-7; D may be TRBD1 or TRBD2 (5 bases each). Germline assignment: CDR1 MNHEY and CDR2 SVGAGI. V was pared by 2 bases and J by 3 bases, with 11 bases between. The CDR3 length is 14 residues.